This entry is about one T cell receptor (beta chain). Many counts were recorded for this clonotype. Its antigen is currently not known. Base qualities are missing; no much larger clone stands one base away. TCR beta CDR3 regions were amplified from RNA transcripts. The TCR CDR3 was subjected to a first round of RT-PCR using the HTBI primer set and the Qiagen OneStep RT-PCR kit. Libraries were constructed in a second round of multiplex PCR, after which size selection and purification were performed. Paired-end sequencing of the libraries was performed with 100 bp reads on an Illumina HiSeq2000. In the original analysis: SOAPnuke was used to process the raw data, removing reads that contained adapters or uncalled bases, had a mean Phred below 15, or lacked an exact match to the constant primer or identifier. High-quality paired reads were merged with COPE v1.2.5, and unique nucleotide sequences were defined as clonotypes. Clonotypes were aligned to IMGT TRBV, TRBD and TRBJ reference segments using MiTCR v1.1. Only V-J combinations with frequency above 0.0001, covering roughly 99% of repertoires, were analysed. A TCS score was defined as the ratio of F50 (clonal expansion) to E x V (chaos), with BLOSUM62-based TCRdist applied between CDR3 peptides within each V-J. Welch's t-statistics and random forest reduced just over 500 V-J features to roughly 13, which were used in a naive Bayes classifier (R e1071). TCRdb passed the public sequencing reads through fastp at Q25 and MiXCR, retaining productive beta sequences. Each CDR3 protein gets just one entry, which takes the most common genes and DNA from the rows behind it. The V and J calls, along with clone size, are taken from TCRdb and not from the paper's own processing. The sample table records about 560,000 distinct CDR3 sequences; 15% to 20% of these occur just once. Of the sample, 15% to 20% is held by the ten largest clones.

These data belong to a study of T cells in Graves' hyperthyroidism and ophthalmopathy (dated by TCRdb to between 2018 and 2020). Broadly, across the study: Peripheral blood samples were taken at initial diagnosis, before any treatment was given. The study also compared thyroid tissue and blood T-cell repertoires from about six Graves' hyperthyroidism patients. Prospective prediction of ophthalmopathy was tested in an independent validation cohort of some 19 hyperthyroidism patients and 17 patients who later progressed to ophthalmopathy. The 75 to 100 discovery patients were divided at random into training and test sets in a 7:3 ratio. A discovery cohort of around 100 patients, fewer than 50 with Graves' ophthalmopathy and approximately 57 with stable Graves' hyperthyroidism, was used to find distinguishing TCR V-J signatures. After blood sampling, hyperthyroidism patients were treated with methimazole at a starting dose of 30 mg daily, and ophthalmopathy patients were treated with high-dose intravenous methylprednisolone. The paper reports TCR Vbeta CDR3 sequencing of fewer than 150 peripheral blood samples: 40 or so ophthalmopathy, roughly 80 hyperthyroidism and around 17 progressor patients.

Stable Graves' hyperthyroidism was defined as the absence of progression to ophthalmopathy over 18 months of follow-up. Hyperthyroidism patients were newly diagnosed, had a disease duration of under 2 months, and were aged 18 to 65 years. Exclusion was applied to patients with uncontrolled infections, other autoimmune diseases, pregnancy or lactation. Diagnoses were based on clinical symptoms, serum thyroxine and TRAb, thyroid ultrasound and orbital computed tomography. PBMCs were isolated from more than 8 ml of fresh peripheral blood by Ficoll-Paque density gradient centrifugation. Trizol reagent was used to extract total RNA, and RNA quality was then checked on an Agilent 2100 Bioanalyzer. On the study overall, not on this receptor specifically: No statistical method was used to set the sample size in advance, and investigators knew the group allocation. In validation, progression to ophthalmopathy was predicted by the model with 70.59% sensitivity and roughly 76% specificity, a median of approximately 6.5 months before onset. Most expanded thyroid clonotypes (frequency above 0.001) were also found in blood, which suggests that blood repertoires may mirror thyroid immune responses. In cross-validation, a model built on a 13 V-J signature told ophthalmopathy apart from stable hyperthyroidism with about 90% sensitivity and roughly 81% specificity, and in testing the same model reached 80%/75%.

The TCR was taken from a woman under 30 with Graves' hyperthyroidism. Sample: blood.

The CDR3 protein is CSGVQGPHNEQFF. The sequenced DNA: TGCAGCGGCGTACAGGGTCCCCACAATGAGCAGTTCTTC. This sequence uses TRBV29-1 and TRBJ2-1, and possibly TRBD1, on 6 matching bases. Reading from cysteine to phenylalanine, the CDR3 counts 13 amino acids. Of all the DNA, just the CDR3 is kept, 39 bases in frame from base 1. Between the V and J ends, shortened by 7 bases and 5 bases respectively, the junction contains 15 bases. CDR1 and CDR2, looked up from the germline V gene, are SQVTM and ANQGSEA.